This TCR beta chain derives from a study of T cell clonality in common variable immunodeficiency. Caucasian heritage predominated among both patients and controls. Method: immunoSEQ multiplex PCR; TCRdb's copy keeps in-frame clones and lacks some. This repertoire lists 25,000 or so clones without singletons; 24% sits in the top ten. At least ten counts were recorded for this clone. The antigen remains unidentified. Study-level points and caveats: Common variable immunodeficiency TCR beta sequences reportedly had fewer deletions and N-nucleotide insertions.

The specimen was peripheral blood mononuclear cells. The source of this sequence is a human donor with common variable immunodeficiency.

CDR3 bases read: TGCAGTGCTAGTGAGGACCCCCGAGGGGGCACTGAA. Translation: CSASEDPRGGTE. The whole CDR3 is CSASEDPRGGTEAFF. The rearrangement uses TRBV20-1 and TRBJ1-1; D is perhaps TRBD1 (6 bases). The CDR3 end is not reached by the read, which stops 3 residues before it; the germline J gene fills it in. Deletions cut 3 bases from V and 4 bases from J, with 18 bases between. The CDR3 covers 15 residues. Germline CDR1 DFQATT, CDR2 SNEGSKA (reference sequence).